This T cell receptor beta chain was profiled in a study of CD8 T cells in Susac syndrome. Random hexamers were used to reverse transcribe an amount of about 0.45 to 1 ug RNA. TCRdb re-analysed the immunoSEQ multiplex PCR reads in MiXCR, keeping a single row per CDR3 protein. The profile shows fewer than 150,000 distinct CDR3 sequences, roughly 93% of them singletons. V lost 0 bases, J lost 1 base, and 10 bases lay in between. CDR1 and CDR2 from the germline V gene are MNHNY and SVGAGI (reference sequence). CDR3 length: 15 amino acids. This chain uses TRBV6-6 with TRBJ2-7; D not resolved. This sequence originates from a human donor with multiple sclerosis. The sequencing sample was made of CD4+ T cells from PBMCs. DNA for the CDR3: TGTGCCAGCAGTTACTCGACCATCGAATCCTACGAGCAGTACTTC. Its translation is CASSYSTIESYEQYF.